This T cell receptor beta chain came from a study of T cell responses to AZD1222 COVID-19 vaccine. Regarding this clone: Its antigen remains unidentified.

V shed 5 bases and J 4 bases; nucleotides not matched to a gene: 6. The germline V gene has CDR1 MNHEY and CDR2 SVGEGT. This CDR3 is 16 amino acids long. Produced via immunoSEQ multiplex PCR; TCRdb's table is partial and in-frame only. The data show 55,000 to 70,000 clones, over 60% seen once. General study points: Spike-specific TCR depth and breadth grew after two AZD1222 doses. Clonal diversity was possibly underestimated, and the donors were mostly white British, with more females.

The receptor was isolated from an adult in good health. The chain carries TRBV6-2 or TRBV6-3 and TRBJ2-1, with 12 bases matching TRBD2. Sequences were derived from peripheral blood, sampled on day 0 of AZD1222 vaccination. The DNA for the CDR3 is TGTGCCAGCAGTCGACCGACTAGCGGGGGTTACAATGAGCAGTTCTTC. It specifies CASSRPTSGGYNEQFF.